What follows are 11 T cell receptor beta chains derived from one specimen sequenced in a study of regulatory T cells in long-lasting Graves disease. According to the study, TCR beta libraries were built with iRepertoire HTBI primers and CDR3-region Arm-PCR. TCRdb reprocessed the multiplex PCR reads with MiXCR, giving one entry per CDR3 protein. The data show hundreds of thousands of distinct CDR3 sequences, roughly 16% seen once. Sample time point: newly diagnosed GD, antithyroid drugs for less than 3 months. The TCR library was prepared using RNA isolated from PBMCs. This sample also belongs to another study, concerning T cells in Graves' hyperthyroidism and ophthalmopathy.

This specimen was peripheral blood mononuclear cells (PBMCs), taken at new diagnosis, from a patient treated with antithyroid drugs. The receptors derive from a man between 18 and 35 years old with Graves disease.

This clonotype has a count of ten or more. The chain links TRBV2 to TRBJ2-1; tentative D call: TRBD2 (6 bases). Germline V gene lookup returns CDR1 SNHLY and CDR2 FYNNEI. The germline V and J ends were trimmed by 3 bases and 2 bases, with 14 bases remaining between them. The CDR3 sequence is 16 residues long. The CDR3 loop reads CASSDHAGTAYNEQFF. As DNA, the CDR3 is TGTGCCAGCAGTGACCATGCGGGGACGGCCTACAATGAGCAGTTCTTC.

In its sample, this clonotype was seen a few times. Here the CDR3 reads CASSLGPRGSGTEAFF. CDR3 sequence (DNA): TGTGCCAGCAGCTTAGGGCCACGGGGGTCGGGCACTGAAGCTTTCTTT. The V call is TRBV7-9, the J call TRBJ1-1; TRBD1 might be the D (5 bases). Trimming removed 1 base from V and 4 bases from J, with 16 bases in between. This CDR3 region has 16 residues. Germline V CDR1 and CDR2: SEHNR, FQNEAQ (reference sequence).

This clonotype showed up many times. The J gene is TRBJ2-3, the V gene TRBV20-1; possibly TRBD1 or TRBD2 for D (5 bases each). CDR1 and CDR2 from the germline V gene are DFQATT and SNEGSKA (reference sequence). The CDR3 contains 16 residues. The germline V and J ends were trimmed by 5 bases and 4 bases, with 22 bases remaining between them. CDR3: CSARWDDYFQADTQYF. The CDR3 coding sequence is TGCAGTGCTCGTTGGGACGACTACTTTCAGGCAGATACGCAGTATTTT.

This clonotype was seen a handful of times. This chain connects TRBV14 to TRBJ2-5; D call uncertain. CDR3 length: 13 residues. The germline V and J ends were trimmed by 5 bases and 0 bases, with 7 bases remaining between them. Germline V CDR1 and CDR2: SGHDN, FVKESK. CDR3 nucleotides: TGTGCCAGCAGCTCCGCGGACCAAGAGACCCAGTACTTC. Translated: CASSSADQETQYF.

This clonotype was counted many times. The chain recombines TRBV5-1 with TRBJ2-7; a weak D match, TRBD2 (5 bases). This CDR3 is built from 14 residues. The ends were cut back, 3 bases at V and 7 bases at J, with 17 bases in the middle. Germline V gene data show CDR1 as SGHRS and CDR2 as YFSETQ. The CDR3 DNA sequence: TGCGCCAGCAGCTCCCGGACCTACTCGGGGGAGCAGTACTTC. Its translation is CASSSRTYSGEQYF.

The rearrangement joins TRBV7-9 to TRBJ1-3; 7 nucleotides align to TRBD1. The CDR3 has 15 residues. CDR1 is SEHNR and CDR2 is FQNEAQ in the germline V gene (reference sequence). V gave up 5 bases and J gave up 0 bases; unmatched junction bases: 4. The CDR3 sequence: CASSQDRTSGNTIYF. The CDR3 DNA sequence: TGTGCCAGCAGCCAGGACAGGACCTCTGGAAACACCATATATTTT.

The chain combines TRBV12-5 with TRBJ1-1; the D gene is possibly TRBD1 (6 bases). The V and J ends lost 5 bases and 0 bases respectively, with 19 bases between them. Germline V gives CDR1 LGHNT, CDR2 FRNRAP. The CDR3 is 17 residues long. CDR3 in amino acids: CASGPPGQISLNTEAFF. The DNA for the CDR3 is TGTGCTAGTGGTCCCCCGGGACAAATCTCCCTGAACACTGAAGCTTTCTTT. Variable domain in full (rest from reference TRBV12-5 and TRBJ1-1): DARVTQTPRHKVTEMGQEVTMRCQPILGHNTVFWYRQTMMQGLELLAYFRNRAPLDDSGMPKDRFSAEMPDATLATLKIQPSEPRDSAVYFCASGPPGQISLNTEAFFGQGTRLTVV.

This clonotype has a handful of counts. The chain recombines TRBV5-1 with TRBJ2-5; 7 nucleotides agree with TRBD2. The length of the CDR3 is 15 residues. Germline CDR1 reads SGHRS; CDR2 reads YFSETQ. V lost 3 bases and J lost 2; bases outside the gene matches: 7. The CDR3, as DNA: TGCGCCAGCAGCTCATTTCCGGGAGGACAAGAGACCCAGTACTTC. Protein: CASSSFPGGQETQYF.

In its sample, this clonotype was seen many times. The DNA for the CDR3 is TGCAGTCCCCAAGGGGGGATCAGGGATGAGCAGTTCTTC. Translation: CSPQGGIRDEQFF. V usage is TRBV20-1 and J usage is TRBJ2-1; TRBD1 or TRBD2 may be the D gene (6 bases each). CDR3 length: 13 amino acids. V was pared by 8 bases and J by 8 bases, with 19 bases between. Germline values: CDR1 DFQATT, CDR2 SNEGSKA (reference sequence).

J is TRBJ1-5 and V is TRBV14; D not resolved. Per the germline V gene, CDR1 is SGHDN and CDR2 is FVKESK. The CDR3 has 15 residues. The ends were cut back, 0 bases at V and 7 bases at J, with 13 bases in the middle. The CDR3 DNA reads TGTGCCAGCAGCCAAGATTGGGCAGCTTGGCAGCCCCAGCATTTT. Encoded protein: CASSQDWAAWQPQHF.

This clonotype was detected many times. The chain employs TRBV28 and TRBJ2-4, with D tentatively TRBD2 (6 bases). Germline lookup yields CDR1 MDHEN and CDR2 SYDVKM. This CDR3 is built from 13 residues. The V end was cut by 11 bases, the J end by 6 bases, with 17 bases between. The CDR3 loop is CASRGGRGNIQYF. The CDR3 nucleotides are TGTGCCTCTAGGGGCGGGCGGGGAAACATTCAGTACTTC.